The 14 T cell receptor beta chains below were found in one sample sequenced in a study of prognosis after radiotherapy for stage I lung cancer. Genomic DNA served as the source from which two-round multiplex PCR generated TCR beta CDR3 amplicons. TRBV and TRBJ genes each had their own specific primers in first-round PCR. MiXCR was run by TCRdb on the multiplex PCR reads, yielding one entry per CDR3 protein. This table holds about 27,000 distinct CDR3 sequences, about 32% found once. Sequenced material: PBMCs, taken before or after stereotactic body radiation therapy (not recorded which). The receptors were sampled from a donor aged 50 or older with non-small cell lung cancer.

This clonotype showed up many times. V is TRBV9 and J is TRBJ1-1; no clear D. V lost 2 bases to trimming and J lost 1 base, with 6 bases between them. From germline, CDR1 is SGDLS and CDR2 YYNGEE. This CDR3 spans 13 amino acids. The DNA for the CDR3 is TGTGCCAGCAGCGTCGACCAGAACACTGAAGCTTTCTTT. This sequence encodes CASSVDQNTEAFF.

This clonotype was picked up many times. The chain uses TRBV5-1 and TRBJ2-7; 9 bases line up with TRBD1. Trimming removed 0 bases from V and 0 bases from J; junction bases left unmatched: 10. In germline, CDR1 is SGHRS, CDR2 YFSETQ. The CDR3 extends over 18 amino acids. CDR3 amino acids: CASSLGTGALGFSYEQYF. CDR3 coding DNA: TGCGCCAGCAGCTTGGGGACAGGGGCTTTAGGGTTCTCCTACGAGCAGTACTTC. Complete variable domain (other parts from reference TRBV5-1 and TRBJ2-7): KAGVTQTPRYLIKTRGQQVTLSCSPISGHRSVSWYQQTPGQGLQFLFEYFSETQRNKGNFPGRFSGRQFSNSRSEMNVSTLELGDSALYLCASSLGTGALGFSYEQYFGPGTRLTVT.

At least ten counts were recorded for this clonotype. This chain links TRBV7-2 with TRBJ2-2; D unresolved. This CDR3 has 15 amino acids. V lost 1 base and J lost 1, with 7 bases in between. CDR1 and CDR2 from the germline V gene are SGHTA and FQGNSA. Written as DNA, the CDR3 is TGTGCCAGCAGCTTAGTCGCCCTGAACACCGGGGAGCTGTTTTTT. Encoded protein: CASSLVALNTGELFF.

CDR3 residues: CASSAGAAAGNGQYF. The DNA of the CDR3 is TGTGCCAGCAGCGCGGGGGCTGCGGCAGGGAATGGGCAGTACTTC. The gene calls are TRBV5-5 and TRBJ2-7; perhaps TRBD2 as D (7 bases). The CDR3 extends over 15 amino acids. The V end lost 4 bases, the J end lost 9 bases, and 23 bases lay between the germline ends. The germline V gene has CDR1 SGHKS and CDR2 YYEKEE (reference sequence).

This clonotype occurred many times. CDR3 residues: CASSSQGAEEKLFF. CDR3 nucleotide sequence: TGTGCCAGCAGTTCACAGGGGGCGGAGGAAAAACTGTTTTTT. V usage is TRBV2 and J usage is TRBJ1-4; 9 bases match TRBD1. V trimming: 5 bases; J trimming: 8 bases; junction bases outside the gene matches: 6. The CDR3 spans 14 residues. Germline-derived CDR1 and CDR2 are SNHLY and FYNNEI.

Notes on this clonotype: A read error likely explains this, since a far larger clone differs by one base. This chain joins TRBV6-1 and TRBJ2-1; 8 nucleotides align to TRBD2. Germline CDR1 is MNHNS and CDR2 is SASEGT. The CDR3 is 15 amino acids. Here the CDR3 DNA reads TGTGCCAGCAGTGAGGAGGACGGGAGGGGTGATGATCAGTTCTTC. Translation: CASSEEDGRGDDQFF.

The chain uses TRBV30 and TRBJ1-2, with TRBD1 matching over 11 bases. The CDR3 covers 15 residues. Looked up from germline, CDR1 is GTSNPN and CDR2 is SVGIG (reference sequence). After removal of 2 bases from V and 4 bases from J, the junction contained 6 bases not matched to a gene. CDR3 in amino acids: CAWSRGQGASYGYTF. As DNA, the CDR3 is TGTGCCTGGAGTCGAGGACAGGGGGCTTCCTATGGCTACACCTTC.

At least ten counts were recorded for this clonotype. The chain has TRBV7-2 and TRBJ2-7, with D possibly matching TRBD2 (7 bases). V was trimmed by 2 bases and J by 6 bases, leaving 17 bases between them. The CDR3 runs 15 residues. In germline, CDR1 is SGHTA, CDR2 FQGNSA. CDR3 amino acids: CASSLRGATGVEQYF. CDR3 DNA: TGTGCCAGCAGCTTACGGGGGGCGACCGGGGTCGAGCAGTACTTC.

This clonotype was recorded at least ten times. The chain links TRBV12-5 to TRBJ2-3; a weak D match, TRBD2 (5 bases). The germline V gene encodes CDR1 LGHNT and CDR2 FRNRAP. The V gene lost 1 base and the J gene lost 0 bases, with 11 bases spanning the gap. This CDR3 region has 16 residues. The CDR3 bases are TGTGCTAGTGGTTTGGGGAGGTACCCTAGCACAGATACGCAGTATTTT. Translation gives CASGLGRYPSTDTQYF.

This clonotype was seen many times. This rearrangement joins TRBV4-2 to TRBJ2-5; 12 nucleotides align to TRBD2. The J segment lost 4 bases and the V segment lost 0 bases, leaving 9 bases of the junction unmatched. CDR3 length: 18 residues. Germline V gene lookup returns CDR1 LGHNA and CDR2 YNFKEQ. CDR3 DNA sequence: TGTGCCAGCAGCCAAGAGCCTAGCGGGAGGGGTCGGGGAGAGACCCAGTACTTC. Its protein product is CASSQEPSGRGRGETQYF.

This clonotype occurred many times. The CDR3 DNA reads as TGTGCCAGTAGCAAATCACTGCTCAGGGCCGGCACTGAAGCTTTCTTT. This encodes CASSKSLLRAGTEAFF. J is TRBJ1-1 and V is TRBV19; TRBD1 is a possible D gene (5 bases). Per the germline V gene, CDR1 is LNHDA and CDR2 is SQIVND (reference sequence). CDR3 length: 16 residues. V lost 6 bases to trimming and J lost 4 bases, with 21 bases between them.

This clonotype was detected ten times or more. A much larger clonotype is one base distant, so this may be a read error. The gene calls are TRBV2 and TRBJ2-1; D is uncertain. The CDR3 is made up of 14 amino acids. Per the germline V gene, CDR1 is SNHLY and CDR2 is FYNNEI. V was clipped by 3 bases and J by 0 bases, with 6 bases between them. The CDR3 DNA follows: TGTGCCAGCAGTGAGTTGATCTCCTACAATGAGCAGTTCTTC. Translating gives CASSELISYNEQFF.

This clonotype was observed a few times. CDR3 sequence: CSVVVSETQYF. The DNA for the CDR3 is TGCAGCGTTGTGGTATCGGAGACCCAGTACTTC. This sequence joins TRBV29-1 and TRBJ2-5; no reliable D call. Germline V gene lookup returns CDR1 SQVTM and CDR2 ANQGSEA. The CDR3 covers 11 residues. V was clipped by 4 bases and J by 5 bases, with 8 bases between them.

This clonotype was detected many times. This sequence joins TRBV6-1 and TRBJ1-1; possible D gene TRBD1, 5 bases. In germline, CDR1 is MNHNS, CDR2 SASEGT. Deletions cut 2 bases from V and 1 base from J, with 14 bases between. This CDR3 has 16 amino acids. CDR3 DNA: TGTGCCAGCAGTGAAAGTTGGGGGGGATCGAACACTGAAGCTTTCTTT. Translation gives CASSESWGGSNTEAFF.